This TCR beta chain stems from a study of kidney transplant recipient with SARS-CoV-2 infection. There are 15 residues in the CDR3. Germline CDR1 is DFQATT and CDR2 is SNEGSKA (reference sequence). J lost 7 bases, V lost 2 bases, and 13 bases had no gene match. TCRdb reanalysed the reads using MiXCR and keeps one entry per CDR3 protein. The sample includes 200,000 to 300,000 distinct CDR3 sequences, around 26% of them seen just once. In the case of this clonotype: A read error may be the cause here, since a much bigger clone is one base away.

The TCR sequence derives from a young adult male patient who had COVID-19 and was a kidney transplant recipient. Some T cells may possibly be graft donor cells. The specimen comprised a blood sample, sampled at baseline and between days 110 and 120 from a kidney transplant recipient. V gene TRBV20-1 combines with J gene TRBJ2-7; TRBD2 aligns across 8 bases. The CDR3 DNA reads TGCAGTGCTAGAAATTGGAACGGGAGGGCGGAGGAGCAGTACTTC. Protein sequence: CSARNWNGRAEEQYF.